This T cell receptor (beta chain) emerged from a study of T cells in Graves' hyperthyroidism and ophthalmopathy. Overall study results and limits: A model using 13 V-J features told ophthalmopathy apart from stable hyperthyroidism. Peripheral blood also featured most of the thyroid clonotypes expanded above 0.001.

Patients aged 18 to 65 with hyperthyroidism were newly diagnosed, with duration under 2 months. 10 ml fresh peripheral blood yielded the PBMCs. Looked up from germline, CDR1 is MDHEN and CDR2 is SYDVKM. CDR3 length equals 14 residues. Trimming stripped 4 bases from V and 0 bases from J, with 9 bases between. Amplification yielded TCR beta CDR3 regions, with RNA transcripts as the source. HTBI primers were used for first-round RT-PCR of the TCR CDR3. TCRdb re-derived calls from the multiplex PCR reads in MiXCR, one entry per CDR3 protein. The table includes around 340,000 distinct CDR3 sequences, approximately 15% detected once. This clonotype occurred many times. The antigen remains unidentified.

This sequence joins TRBV28 and TRBJ1-2; D unclear. Sequences were obtained from blood. This receptor was identified in a woman in her twenties or thirties with Graves' hyperthyroidism. The CDR3 sequence is CASSSETTNYGYTF. The CDR3 region has the DNA TGTGCCAGCAGTTCAGAGACGACTAACTATGGCTACACCTTC.